One and the same sample provided the 6 T cell receptor beta chains below, sequenced in a study of T cells in Graves' hyperthyroidism and ophthalmopathy. Researchers took RNA transcripts and amplified the TCR beta CDR3 regions from them. Carried out on the TCR CDR3, a first-round RT-PCR used the HTBI primer set. TCRdb recomputed calls from the multiplex PCR reads with MiXCR, one row per CDR3 protein. The profile shows fewer than 800,000 distinct CDR3 sequences, approximately 16% of them singletons. Specimen: blood. The source is a man between 18 and 35 years old with Graves' hyperthyroidism.

This clonotype was counted ten times or more. V gene TRBV2 combines with J gene TRBJ1-4, with D uncertain. The CDR3 spans 13 residues. V lost 6 bases to trimming and J lost 6 bases, with 11 bases between them. Germline V lookup: CDR1 SNHLY, CDR2 FYNNEI. The CDR3 sequence is CASRIRRDEKLFF. The CDR3, as DNA: TGTGCCAGCAGAATAAGAAGGGATGAAAAACTGTTTTTT. The full variable domain, completed using reference TRBV2 and TRBJ1-4, is EPEVTQTPSHQVTQMGQEVILRCVPISNHLYFYWYRQILGQKVEFLVSFYNNEISEKSEIFDDQFSVERPDGSNFTLKIRSTKLEDSAMYFCASRIRRDEKLFFGSGTQLSVL.

This clonotype has only a few counts. A read error may be the cause here, since a much bigger clone is one base away. J is TRBJ2-2 and V is TRBV7-2, with 11 nucleotides matching TRBD2. There are 16 residues in the CDR3. Looked up from germline, CDR1 is SGHTA and CDR2 is FQGNSA. The CDR3 DNA follows: TGTGCCAGCAGCTCGCCTAGCGGGGGGAACGCCGGGGAGCTGTTTTTT. This codes for CASSSPSGGNAGELFF.

With respect to this clonotype: A much larger clone is a single base away; this may be a read error. The rearrangement links TRBV6-2 or TRBV6-3 to TRBJ2-1; D is perhaps TRBD1 or TRBD2 (5 bases each). This CDR3 region has 18 residues. Trimming removed 8 bases at V and 0 bases at J, with 23 bases between. The germline CDR1 and CDR2 sequences are MNHEY and SVGEGT. CDR3 sequence reads: CASGSLRGAVSSYNEQFF. DNA for the CDR3: TGTGCCAGCGGTTCCCTTAGGGGAGCGGTTAGCTCCTACAATGAGCAGTTCTTC.

This clonotype appeared a few times. The gene calls are TRBV6-6 and TRBJ2-7; D is perhaps TRBD1 (5 bases). Germline CDR1 is MNHNY and CDR2 is SVGAGI (reference sequence). There are 13 residues in the CDR3. V was shortened by 2 bases and J by 5 bases, with 10 bases between the two germline ends. CDR3: CASSYRTLDEQYF. The CDR3 nucleotides are TGTGCCAGCAGTTACAGGACATTGGACGAGCAGTACTTC.

This clonotype was detected once. This sequence joins TRBV29-1 and TRBJ1-4; TRBD1 matches 8 bases. The CDR3 spans 13 residues. From germline, CDR1 is SQVTM and CDR2 ANQGSEA. Trimming removed 8 bases from V and 7 bases from J; junction bases left unmatched: 9. The CDR3 loop is CSIRTGWSEKLFF. The CDR3 nucleotides read TGCAGCATCAGGACAGGGTGGTCTGAAAAACTGTTTTTT.

This clonotype was found many times. The chain is built from TRBV11-2 and TRBJ2-7; D assignment may be TRBD1 or TRBD2 (5 bases each). CDR1 and CDR2 (germline): SGHAT, FQNNGV. V was clipped by 6 bases and J by 3 bases, with 18 bases between them. The length of the CDR3 is 15 residues. Here the CDR3 DNA reads TGTGCCAGCAGTCGAAGAGGGGACCGCGGCTACGAGCAGTACTTC. This codes for CASSRRGDRGYEQYF. The whole variable domain, filled in from reference TRBV11-2 and TRBJ2-7, reads EAGVAQSPRYKIIEKRQSVAFWCNPISGHATLYWYQQILGQGPKLLIQFQNNGVVDDSQLPKDRFSAERLKGVDSTLKIQPAKLEDSAVYLCASSRRGDRGYEQYFGPGTRLTVT.